This entry concerns a single T cell receptor beta chain. This sample is drawn from a study of blood T cell repertoires in COVID-19. Original processing methods: Nucleated cell counts were estimated from reference gene primer amplification. Data came from immunoSEQ multiplex PCR; TCRdb stores just in-frame clones and leaves some out. V, J and clone size were drawn from that table, and D and trimming were deduced from the DNA. The table has over 200,000 clones, 88% seen once. Source material: peripheral blood. The TCR was taken from a woman aged 60 to 75 with acute or convalescent COVID-19.

CDR3 sequence: CASNNRLNTEAFF. The CDR3 bases are TGTGCCAGCAACAATCGTTTGAACACTGAAGCTTTCTTT. The chain joins TRBV6-5 to TRBJ1-1, with unresolved D. CDR1 is MNHEY, CDR2 SVGAGI, per germline. The length of the CDR3 is 13 residues. Trimming removed 7 bases at V and 0 bases at J, with 9 bases between.